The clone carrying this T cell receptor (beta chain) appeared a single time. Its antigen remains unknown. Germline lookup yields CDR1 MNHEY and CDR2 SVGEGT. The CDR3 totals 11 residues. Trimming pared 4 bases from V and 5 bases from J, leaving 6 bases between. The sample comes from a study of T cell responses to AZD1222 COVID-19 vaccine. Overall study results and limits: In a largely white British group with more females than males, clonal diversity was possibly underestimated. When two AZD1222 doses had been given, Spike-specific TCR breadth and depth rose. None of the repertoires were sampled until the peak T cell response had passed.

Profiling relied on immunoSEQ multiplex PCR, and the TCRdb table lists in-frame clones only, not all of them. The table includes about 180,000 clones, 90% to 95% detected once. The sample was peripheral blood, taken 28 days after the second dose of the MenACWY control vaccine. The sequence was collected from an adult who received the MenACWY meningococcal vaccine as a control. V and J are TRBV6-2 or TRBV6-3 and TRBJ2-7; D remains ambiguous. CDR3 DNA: TGTGCCAGCAGTTTCCCAGACGAGCAGTACTTC. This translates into CASSFPDEQYF.